The 21 T cell receptor beta chains given below trace back to one sample, sequenced in a study of blood T cell repertoires in COVID-19. TCRdb's copy holds only in-frame clones and misses some; the assay was immunoSEQ multiplex PCR. This sample has about 72,000 clones, with around 82% found just once. Source material: peripheral blood. The receptors were sampled from a man aged 55 to 69 with acute or convalescent COVID-19.

The chain carries TRBV19 and TRBJ2-5; 10 nucleotides match TRBD2. After removal of 4 bases from V and 3 bases from J, the junction contained 5 bases not matched to a gene. Germline values: CDR1 LNHDA, CDR2 SQIVND (reference sequence). This CDR3 has 15 amino acids. The CDR3 is CASSTGGLAEETQYF. For the CDR3, the DNA is TGTGCCAGTAGTACCGGAGGACTAGCGGAAGAGACCCAGTACTTC.

CDR3: CAWSVLRDTTGELFF. CDR3 DNA: TGTGCCTGGAGTGTACTTAGGGACACCACCGGGGAGCTGTTTTTT. This chain links TRBV30 with TRBJ2-2; D may be TRBD1 (6 bases). The CDR3 is made up of 15 amino acids. Germline loops: CDR1 GTSNPN, CDR2 SVGIG (reference sequence). V dropped 0 bases and J dropped 4 bases, with 12 bases sitting between them.

This chain connects TRBV7-9 to TRBJ2-1; 9 bases line up with TRBD1. V lost 5 bases to trimming and J lost 8 bases; unmatched junction nucleotides: 4. The CDR3 loop spans 13 amino acids. Germline V gene data show CDR1 as SEHNR and CDR2 as FQNEAQ (reference sequence). The chain's CDR3 is CASSPDRGDEQFF. Here the CDR3 DNA reads TGTGCCAGCAGCCCCGACAGGGGGGATGAGCAGTTCTTC.

This clone was found a few times. V usage is TRBV15 and J usage is TRBJ2-1, with TRBD1 as a possible D gene (6 bases). The ends were cut back, 0 bases at V and 7 bases at J, with 13 bases in the middle. This CDR3 region has 15 residues. The germline V gene has CDR1 LNHNV and CDR2 YYDKDF (reference sequence). CDR3 coding DNA: TGTGCCACCAGCAGAGACTTGGCAGGGGATAATGAGCAGTTCTTC. Translated, it gives CATSRDLAGDNEQFF.

The rearrangement links TRBV7-2 to TRBJ1-5, with 8 bases lining up with TRBD1. The CDR3 contains 17 residues. After removal of 1 base from V and 2 bases from J, the junction contained 7 bases not matched to a gene. CDR1 and CDR2 (germline): SGHTA, FQGNSA. CDR3 sequence reads: CASSLGRGQGGNQPQHF. DNA of the CDR3: TGTGCCAGCAGCTTAGGCCGCGGACAGGGCGGCAATCAGCCCCAGCATTTT. The full variable domain, completed using reference TRBV7-2 and TRBJ1-5, is GAGVSQSPSNKVTEKGKDVELRCDPISGHTALYWYRQSLGQGLEFLIYFQGNSAPDKSGLPSDRFSAERTGGSVSTLTIQRTQQEDSAVYLCASSLGRGQGGNQPQHFGDGTRLSIL.

The genes are TRBV5-6 and TRBJ2-3, with D maybe TRBD2 (6 bases). Per the germline V gene, CDR1 is SGHDT and CDR2 is YYEEEE. V dropped 3 bases and J dropped 6 bases, with 11 bases sitting between them. There are 13 residues in the CDR3. CDR3 in amino acids: CASSWQSGDTQYF. The CDR3 DNA is TGTGCCAGCAGCTGGCAGAGCGGGGATACGCAGTATTTT.

V is TRBV6-5 and J is TRBJ1-4, with D maybe TRBD1 (6 bases). Per germline, CDR1 MNHEY and CDR2 SVGAGI. Deletions cut 6 bases from V and 7 bases from J, with 18 bases between. This CDR3 contains 15 residues. The CDR3 is CASSATGIRGEKLFF. DNA for the CDR3: TGTGCCAGCAGCGCCACAGGGATTAGGGGTGAAAAACTGTTTTTT.

The rearrangement uses TRBV6-6 and TRBJ1-5; 8 bases match TRBD1. CDR3 size: 14 residues. Germline assignment: CDR1 MNHNY and CDR2 SVGAGI (reference sequence). The trim removed 4 bases at V and 5 bases at J, leaving 4 bases unmatched. CDR3 protein: CASSLSGGYQPQHF. CDR3 bases: TGTGCCAGCAGTTTATCAGGGGGCTATCAGCCCCAGCATTTT.

This clone was observed a single time. The chain uses TRBV2 and TRBJ2-7; 11 bases match TRBD1. Germline V gene sequence: CDR1 SNHLY, CDR2 FYNNEI. J lost 2 bases, V lost 7 bases, and 7 bases had no gene match. The CDR3 loop spans 15 amino acids. The CDR3 DNA reads as TGTGCCAGCATCGGACAGGGGGCGCGGGCCTACGAGCAGTACTTC. The encoded protein is CASIGQGARAYEQYF. Using reference TRBV2 and TRBJ2-7 for the parts outside the CDR3, the full variable domain is EPEVTQTPSHQVTQMGQEVILRCVPISNHLYFYWYRQILGQKVEFLVSFYNNEISEKSEIFDDQFSVERPDGSNFTLKIRSTKLEDSAMYFCASIGQGARAYEQYFGPGTRLTVT.

The chain uses TRBV2 and TRBJ1-2, with 7 bases lining up with TRBD1. V dropped 8 bases and J dropped 4; count of bases not matched to a gene: 10. CDR3 length: 14 amino acids. Germline V lookup: CDR1 SNHLY, CDR2 FYNNEI. The CDR3 nucleotides read TGTGCCAGCCGGGCACGACAGGGAGCCTATGGCTACACCTTC. This sequence encodes CASRARQGAYGYTF.

The V gene is TRBV5-1, the J gene TRBJ2-6; 8 nucleotides agree with TRBD1. The CDR3 covers 19 residues. Germline CDR1 reads SGHRS; CDR2 reads YFSETQ. V shed 0 bases and J 0 bases; nucleotides not matched to a gene: 8. CDR3 protein: CASSLGDRPSPSGANVLTF. In DNA, the CDR3 is TGCGCCAGCAGCTTGGGGGACAGGCCATCGCCCTCTGGGGCCAACGTCCTGACTTTC.

The rearrangement joins TRBV6-1 to TRBJ1-1; a possible D gene is TRBD1 (5 bases). V lost 2 bases and J 0 bases, leaving 7 bases between the germline ends. The CDR3 length is 14 residues. From germline, CDR1 is MNHNS and CDR2 SASEGT. For the CDR3, the DNA is TGTGCCAGCAGTGAAAGACAGCTGAACACTGAAGCTTTCTTT. As protein: CASSERQLNTEAFF.

The rearrangement joins TRBV6-5 to TRBJ1-5; 7 bases line up with TRBD1. V trimming: 8 bases; J trimming: 4 bases; junction bases outside the gene matches: 5. This CDR3 spans 13 amino acids. Germline-derived CDR1 and CDR2 are MNHEY and SVGAGI. CDR3 protein: CASGGQLNQPQHF. In DNA, the CDR3 is TGTGCCAGCGGGGGACAGTTAAATCAGCCCCAGCATTTT.

The chain recombines TRBV6-5 with TRBJ1-1; 7 bases map to TRBD1. After removal of 2 bases from V and 8 bases from J, the junction contained 5 bases not matched to a gene. The germline gives CDR1 MNHEY, CDR2 SVGAGI. The CDR3 is 13 residues long. CDR3 DNA sequence: TGTGCCAGCAGTTACAGGGGGCAAGCCGAAGCTTTCTTT. Translating gives CASSYRGQAEAFF.

The rearrangement uses TRBV9 and TRBJ1-6; 8 bases align to TRBD1. From germline, CDR1 is SGDLS and CDR2 YYNGEE. The V gene end was trimmed by 2 bases and the J gene end by 10 bases; junction bases not matched to a gene: 5. This CDR3 contains 14 residues. The CDR3 nucleotides read TGTGCCAGCAGCGTCAGTGACAGGGGATCACCCCTCCACTTT. The encoded protein is CASSVSDRGSPLHF.

This chain links TRBV19 with TRBJ2-7, with TRBD2 matching 8 bases. The CDR3 extends over 15 amino acids. J was trimmed by 0 bases and V by 6 bases; bases with no gene match: 7. CDR1 LNHDA and CDR2 SQIVND come from the germline V gene (reference sequence). As DNA, the CDR3 is TGTGCCAGTAGATCGCGGGGGGCTAGCTCCTACGAGCAGTACTTC. Translation gives CASRSRGASSYEQYF.

This sequence joins TRBV9 and TRBJ1-2; D is possibly TRBD1 (5 bases). The V and J ends lost 0 bases and 7 bases respectively, with 16 bases between them. There are 15 residues in the CDR3. Per the germline V gene, CDR1 is SGDLS and CDR2 is YYNGEE. CDR3 nucleotide sequence: TGTGCCAGCAGCGTAGCAGGGCTGCCCTATTCTGGCTACACCTTC. It codes for CASSVAGLPYSGYTF.

The chain is built from TRBV5-1 and TRBJ2-5; the D gene is possibly TRBD2 (6 bases). CDR3 length: 14 amino acids. The ends were cut back, 4 bases at V and 5 bases at J, with 15 bases in the middle. CDR1 and CDR2 from the germline V gene are SGHRS and YFSETQ. This CDR3 reads CASSGGTPTETQYF. The CDR3 coding sequence is TGCGCCAGCAGCGGCGGGACTCCAACGGAGACCCAGTACTTC.

CDR3: CASSFAANTGELFF. CDR3 in DNA: TGTGCCAGCAGTTTTGCGGCGAACACCGGGGAGCTGTTTTTT. The chain is built from TRBV6-5 and TRBJ2-2, with D hard to call. This CDR3 has 14 residues. Per the germline V gene, CDR1 is MNHEY and CDR2 is SVGAGI. Trimming cost V 4 bases and J 0 bases, with 6 bases left between them.

The genes are TRBV4-2 and TRBJ1-2; 9 bases are shared with TRBD1. Trimming cost V 1 base and J 4 bases; bases outside gene matches: 4. Per germline, CDR1 LGHNA and CDR2 YNFKEQ. The CDR3 extends over 15 amino acids. CDR3 region: CASSQAQGAGYGYTF. Here the CDR3 DNA reads TGTGCCAGCAGCCAAGCACAGGGGGCGGGCTATGGCTACACCTTC.

This chain connects TRBV5-6 to TRBJ2-2; TRBD2 agrees at 9 bases. The V gene end was trimmed by 6 bases and the J gene end by 5 bases; junction bases not matched to a gene: 8. The CDR3 length is 15 residues. Germline V lookup: CDR1 SGHDT, CDR2 YYEEEE. The chain's CDR3 is CASNRVAGETGELFF. The CDR3 nucleotides read TGTGCCAGCAACCGGGTAGCGGGGGAAACCGGGGAGCTGTTTTTT.